The TCR beta chain under discussion was sequenced for a study of T cell changes during pregnancy in multiple sclerosis. V was trimmed by 3 bases and J by 4 bases, leaving 5 bases between them. Germline CDR1 and CDR2: ENHRY and SYGVKD. The CDR3 runs 12 residues. The assay was immunoSEQ multiplex PCR, and TCRdb's table has in-frame clones only and misses some. The sample lists around 100,000 clones, about nine tenths occurring once. The V and J genes are TRBV10-3 and TRBJ2-3; tentatively, D is TRBD1 (5 bases). The specimen comprised peripheral blood, sampled in the second trimester of pregnancy. The receptor was derived from a female donor in good health, enrolled as a control in a pregnancy study. For the CDR3, the DNA is TGTGCCATCAGTGAAGGGGCAGATACGCAGTATTTT. Residues: CAISEGADTQYF.